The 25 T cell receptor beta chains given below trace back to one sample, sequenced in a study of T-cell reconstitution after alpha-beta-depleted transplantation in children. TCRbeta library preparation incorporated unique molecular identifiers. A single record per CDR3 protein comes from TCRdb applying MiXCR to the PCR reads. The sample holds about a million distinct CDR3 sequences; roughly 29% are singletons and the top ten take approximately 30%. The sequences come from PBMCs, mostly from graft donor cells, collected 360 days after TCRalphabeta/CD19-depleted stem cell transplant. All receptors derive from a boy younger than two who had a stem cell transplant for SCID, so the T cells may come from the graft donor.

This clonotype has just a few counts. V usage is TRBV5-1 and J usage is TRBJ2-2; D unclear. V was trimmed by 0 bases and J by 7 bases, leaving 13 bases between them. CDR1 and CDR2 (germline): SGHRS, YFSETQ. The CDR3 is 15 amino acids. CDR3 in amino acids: CASSLDTTVLGELFF. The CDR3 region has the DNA TGCGCCAGCAGCTTGGATACCACCGTCCTCGGGGAGCTGTTTTTT.

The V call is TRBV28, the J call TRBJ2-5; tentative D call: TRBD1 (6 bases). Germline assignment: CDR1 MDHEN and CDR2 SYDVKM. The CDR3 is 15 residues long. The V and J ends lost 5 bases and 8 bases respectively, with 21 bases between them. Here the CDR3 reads CASSPYGYRVSTQYF. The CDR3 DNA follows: TGTGCCAGCAGTCCCTATGGGTACAGGGTCTCTACCCAGTACTTC.

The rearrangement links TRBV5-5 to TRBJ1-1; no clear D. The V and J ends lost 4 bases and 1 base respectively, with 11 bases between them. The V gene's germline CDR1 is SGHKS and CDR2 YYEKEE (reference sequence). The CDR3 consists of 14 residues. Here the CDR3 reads CASSESHENTEAFF. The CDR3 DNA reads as TGTGCCAGCAGCGAATCCCATGAGAACACTGAAGCTTTCTTT.

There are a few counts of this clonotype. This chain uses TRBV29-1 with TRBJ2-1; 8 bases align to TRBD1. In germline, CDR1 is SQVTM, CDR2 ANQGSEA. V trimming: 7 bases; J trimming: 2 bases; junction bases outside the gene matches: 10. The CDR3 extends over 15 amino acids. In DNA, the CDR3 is TGCAGCGGTCGCTCCGGGACAGGAACCTACAATGAGCAGTTCTTC. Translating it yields CSGRSGTGTYNEQFF.

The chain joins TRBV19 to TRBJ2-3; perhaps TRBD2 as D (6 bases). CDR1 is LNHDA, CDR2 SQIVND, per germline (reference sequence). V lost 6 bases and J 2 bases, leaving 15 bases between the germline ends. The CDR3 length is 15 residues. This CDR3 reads CASSPARGYTDTQYF. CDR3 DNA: TGTGCCAGTAGCCCGGCGCGGGGTTACACAGATACGCAGTATTTT.

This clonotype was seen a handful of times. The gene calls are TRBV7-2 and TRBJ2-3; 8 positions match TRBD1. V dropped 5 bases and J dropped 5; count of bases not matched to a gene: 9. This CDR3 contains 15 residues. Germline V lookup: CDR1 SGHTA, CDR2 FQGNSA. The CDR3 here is CASSPKQGARDTQYF. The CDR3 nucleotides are TGTGCCAGCAGCCCGAAGCAGGGGGCGAGAGATACGCAGTATTTT.

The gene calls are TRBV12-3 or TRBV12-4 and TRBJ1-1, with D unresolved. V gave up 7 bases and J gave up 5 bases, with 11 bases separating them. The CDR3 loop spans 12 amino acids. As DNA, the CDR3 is TGTGCCAGCACCTCAACGGGTACTGAAGCTTTCTTT. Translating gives CASTSTGTEAFF.

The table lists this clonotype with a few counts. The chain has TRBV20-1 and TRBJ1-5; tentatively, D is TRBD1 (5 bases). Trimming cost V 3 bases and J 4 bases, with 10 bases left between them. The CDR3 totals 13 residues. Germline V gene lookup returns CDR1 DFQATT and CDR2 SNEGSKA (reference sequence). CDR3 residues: CSASDGGNQPQHF. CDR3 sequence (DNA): TGCAGTGCTAGCGACGGGGGTAATCAGCCCCAGCATTTT.

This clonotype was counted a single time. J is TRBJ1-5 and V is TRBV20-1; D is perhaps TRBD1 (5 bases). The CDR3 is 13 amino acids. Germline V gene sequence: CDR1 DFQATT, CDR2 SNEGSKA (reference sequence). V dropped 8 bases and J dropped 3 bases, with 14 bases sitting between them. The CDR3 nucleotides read TGCAGTTGTACACAGGTGCTCAATCAGCCCCAGCATTTT. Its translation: CSCTQVLNQPQHF.

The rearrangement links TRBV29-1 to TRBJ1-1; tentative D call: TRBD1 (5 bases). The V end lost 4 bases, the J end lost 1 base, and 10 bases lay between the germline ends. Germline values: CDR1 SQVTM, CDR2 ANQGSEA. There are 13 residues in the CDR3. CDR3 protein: CSVGRGRNTEAFF. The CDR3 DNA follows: TGCAGCGTTGGTAGGGGCAGGAACACTGAAGCTTTCTTT.

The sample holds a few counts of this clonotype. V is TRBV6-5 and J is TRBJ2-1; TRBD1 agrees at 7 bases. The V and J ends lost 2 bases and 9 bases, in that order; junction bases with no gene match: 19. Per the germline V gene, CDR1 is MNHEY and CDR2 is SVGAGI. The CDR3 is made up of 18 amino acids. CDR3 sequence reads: CASSYPPRQGSRVGEQFF. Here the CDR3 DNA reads TGTGCCAGCAGTTACCCTCCAAGACAGGGTTCACGTGTAGGTGAGCAGTTCTTC.

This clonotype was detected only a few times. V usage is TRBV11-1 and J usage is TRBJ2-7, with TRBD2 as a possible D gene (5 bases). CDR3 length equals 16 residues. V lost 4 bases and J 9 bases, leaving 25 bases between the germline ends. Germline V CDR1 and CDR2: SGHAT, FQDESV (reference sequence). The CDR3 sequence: CASSSTEDGGISGQYF. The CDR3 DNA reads TGTGCCAGCAGCTCAACCGAGGACGGAGGTATCTCGGGGCAGTACTTC.

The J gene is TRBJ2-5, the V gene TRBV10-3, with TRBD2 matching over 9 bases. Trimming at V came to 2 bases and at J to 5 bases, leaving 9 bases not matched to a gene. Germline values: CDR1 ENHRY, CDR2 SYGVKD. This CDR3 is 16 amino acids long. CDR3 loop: CAISEIRGGGDETQYF. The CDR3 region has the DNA TGTGCCATCAGTGAGATTCGCGGGGGGGGAGACGAGACCCAGTACTTC.

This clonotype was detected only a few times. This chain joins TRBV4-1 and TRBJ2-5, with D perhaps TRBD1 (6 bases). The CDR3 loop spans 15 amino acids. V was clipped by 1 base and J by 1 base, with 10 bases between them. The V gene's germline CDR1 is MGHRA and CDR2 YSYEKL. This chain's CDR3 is CASSQVDRSQETQYF. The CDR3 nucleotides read TGCGCCAGCAGCCAAGTAGACAGGAGCCAAGAGACCCAGTACTTC.

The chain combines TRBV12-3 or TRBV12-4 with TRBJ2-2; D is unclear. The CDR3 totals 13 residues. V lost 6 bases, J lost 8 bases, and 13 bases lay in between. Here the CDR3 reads CASSLDGQGELFF. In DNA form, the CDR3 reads TGTGCCAGCAGCCTCGACGGGCAGGGGGAGCTGTTTTTT.

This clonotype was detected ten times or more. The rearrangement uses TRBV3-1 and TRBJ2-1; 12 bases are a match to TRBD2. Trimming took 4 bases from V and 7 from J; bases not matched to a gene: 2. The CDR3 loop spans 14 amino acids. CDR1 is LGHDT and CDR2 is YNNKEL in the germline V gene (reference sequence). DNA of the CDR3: TGTGCCAGCAGCCGCGGGACTAGCGGGAATGAGCAGTTCTTC. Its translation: CASSRGTSGNEQFF.

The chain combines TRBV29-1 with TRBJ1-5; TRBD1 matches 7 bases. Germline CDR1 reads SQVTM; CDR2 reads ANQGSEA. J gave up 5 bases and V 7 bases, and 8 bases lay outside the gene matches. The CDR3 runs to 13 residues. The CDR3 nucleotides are TGCAGCGCTTCCGGGACAGCCGATCAGCCCCAGCATTTT. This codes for CSASGTADQPQHF.

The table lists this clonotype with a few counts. CDR3 DNA: TGTGCCAGCAGTTCCAGACTACCCCGGTTTACCTCCTACAATGAGCAGTTCTTC. It specifies CASSSRLPRFTSYNEQFF. V gene TRBV28 combines with J gene TRBJ2-1; a weak D match, TRBD2 (5 bases). V was clipped by 4 bases and J by 0 bases, with 19 bases between them. Per the germline V gene, CDR1 is MDHEN and CDR2 is SYDVKM. The CDR3 has 18 residues. Supplemented by reference TRBV28 and TRBJ2-1, the full variable domain reads DVKVTQSSRYLVKRTGEKVFLECVQDMDHENMFWYRQDPGLGLRLIYFSYDVKMKEKGDIPEGYSVSREKKERFSLILESASTNQTSMYLCASSSRLPRFTSYNEQFFGPGTRLTVL.

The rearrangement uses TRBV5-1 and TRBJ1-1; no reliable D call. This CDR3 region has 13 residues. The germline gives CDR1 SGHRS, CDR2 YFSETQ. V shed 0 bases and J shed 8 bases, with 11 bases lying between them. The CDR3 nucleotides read TGCGCCAGCAGCTTGGGGTCAGGAGACGAAGCTTTCTTT. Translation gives CASSLGSGDEAFF.

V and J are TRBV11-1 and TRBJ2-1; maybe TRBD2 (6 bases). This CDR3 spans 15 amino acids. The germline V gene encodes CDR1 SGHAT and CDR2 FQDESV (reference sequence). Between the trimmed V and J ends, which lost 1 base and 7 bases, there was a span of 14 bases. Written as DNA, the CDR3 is TGTGCCAGCAGCTTAGAGCGGGCGCTACCGAATGAGCAGTTCTTC. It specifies CASSLERALPNEQFF. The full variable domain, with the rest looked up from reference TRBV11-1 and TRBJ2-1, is EAEVAQSPRYKITEKSQAVAFWCDPISGHATLYWYRQILGQGPELLVQFQDESVVDDSQLPKDRFSAERLKGVDSTLKIQPAELGDSAMYLCASSLERALPNEQFFGPGTRLTVL.

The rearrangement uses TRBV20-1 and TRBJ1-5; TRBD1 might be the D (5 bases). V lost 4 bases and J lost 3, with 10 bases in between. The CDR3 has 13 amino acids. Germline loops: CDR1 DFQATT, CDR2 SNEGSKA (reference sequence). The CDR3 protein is CSATTDFNQPQHF. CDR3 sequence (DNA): TGCAGTGCTACGACAGACTTCAATCAGCCCCAGCATTTT.

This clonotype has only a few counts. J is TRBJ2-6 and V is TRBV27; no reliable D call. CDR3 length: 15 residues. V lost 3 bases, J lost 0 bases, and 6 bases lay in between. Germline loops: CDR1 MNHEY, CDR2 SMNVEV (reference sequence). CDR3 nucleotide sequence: TGTGCCAGCAGTTTCTTTGGCTCTGGGGCCAACGTCCTGACTTTC. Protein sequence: CASSFFGSGANVLTF.

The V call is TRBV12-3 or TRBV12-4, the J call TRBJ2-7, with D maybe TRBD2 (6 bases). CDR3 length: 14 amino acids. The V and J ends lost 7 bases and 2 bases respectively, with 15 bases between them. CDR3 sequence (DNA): TGTGCCAGCACCCCGGGGACTGGGGCCTACGAGCAGTACTTC. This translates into CASTPGTGAYEQYF.

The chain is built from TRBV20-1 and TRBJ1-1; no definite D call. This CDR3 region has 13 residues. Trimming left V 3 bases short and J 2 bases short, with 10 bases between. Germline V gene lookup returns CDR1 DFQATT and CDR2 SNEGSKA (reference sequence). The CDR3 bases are TGCAGTGCTAGTCCTCATTTTAACACTGAAGCTTTCTTT. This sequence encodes CSASPHFNTEAFF.

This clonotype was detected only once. For the CDR3, the DNA is TGTGCCAGCAGTGAAAGAGGGAACACCGGGGAGCTGTTTTTT. Residues: CASSERGNTGELFF. The chain carries TRBV2 and TRBJ2-2; no clear D gene. Trimming removed 2 bases at V and 1 base at J, with 5 bases between. Germline-derived CDR1 and CDR2 are SNHLY and FYNNEI. The CDR3 consists of 14 residues. Using reference TRBV2 and TRBJ2-2 for the parts outside the CDR3, the full variable domain is EPEVTQTPSHQVTQMGQEVILRCVPISNHLYFYWYRQILGQKVEFLVSFYNNEISEKSEIFDDQFSVERPDGSNFTLKIRSTKLEDSAMYFCASSERGNTGELFFGEGSRLTVL.